Sequencing of this TCR beta chain was carried out in a study of beta chain features in type 1 diabetes (dated 2018 in TCRdb). About the investigation overall: Mean age, gender distribution, total cell number and subset yield did not differ between patients and healthy donors. The study compared TCRB repertoires of sorted circulating CD4+ T cell subsets between recently diagnosed type 1 diabetes patients and matched healthy donors. A total of some 100,000,000 sorted cells were examined across all samples, and a strong correlation was observed between cell number per subset and RNA yield. Regulatory and stem cell-like memory subsets were obtained from only 8 patients and roughly eight healthy donors, while naive and central memory subsets were obtained from all 30 or so donors.

The entire isolated RNA was reverse transcribed using the High Capacity cDNA Reverse Transcription Kit, and thus expressed TCRB transcripts were sequenced. Deep immunoSEQ sequencing was applied to naive, central memory and regulatory T cell samples, giving an average of approximately 4 million total reads per sample. After sorted cells were lysed in RLT buffer, RNA was extracted with DNase-treated RNeasy Micro or Mini kits, with the choice depending on cell number. Each cell subset was processed separately to prevent cross-contamination, with patient and healthy donor samples processed together. The immunoSEQ multiplex PCR was used to amplify TCRB sequences from cDNA, yielding 87-bp fragments that span the CDR3 region. Amplicons were sequenced on the Illumina HiSeq platform. As for the original processing: PCR bias was computationally corrected using synthetic template baselines, reads within Hamming distance 2 were collapsed, and singletons that could not be merged were discarded. By aligning reads against IMGT, V, D and J genes, CDR3 length, and insertions or deletions at six rearrangement sites were assigned. Within each subset, clonotype counts were normalized to the number of sorted cells before true diversity and Gini coefficients were calculated with the tcR R package. Repertoire sharing was quantified using the overlap coefficient calculated on TCRB nucleotide sequences. As a proxy for the pre-selection repertoire, out-of-frame TCRB sequences from naive cells were analyzed. Entries here come from immuneACCESS through TCRdb and include only in-frame sequences with V and J called. Some clones fail to appear in such tables; in the studies checked, an unresolved V gene covers under half of the shortfall, and the cause of the remainder is unknown. V, J and clone size reflect that table, while D and trimming were determined from the DNA. The sample table contains just over 600,000 clones; only one count was recorded for 15% to 17% of them. The top ten constitute approximately 0.087% of the sample.

Each donor gave one peripheral blood draw, averaging roughly 0.11 L, which was collected into heparinised tubes. A BD FACSAria II and a panel including CD45RO, CCR7, CD25, CD127, CD95 and CD27 were used to sort naive, central memory, regulatory and stem cell-like memory CD4+ T cells. All sorted populations exceeded 95% purity. PBMCs were isolated immediately by Lymphoprep density gradient centrifugation and stained directly without culture. To minimize batch effects, samples were stained and sorted in pairs, one healthy donor with one patient per experiment. Broad study findings and their caveats: A moderate but significant shortening of TCRB CDR3 length was observed in type 1 diabetes patients in all four CD4+ subsets. Because cDNA rather than genomic DNA was sequenced, highly expressing activated cells could have been over-represented, although no difference in activation and CD3 levels was found between groups. Naive, central memory and regulatory TCRB repertoires appeared to be more alike among patients than among healthy donors. Patients with type 1 diabetes made fewer insertions and deleted more nucleotides at VDJ recombination sites, implying thymic rearrangement abnormalities. Because small numbers of individuals were included in the HLA sub-analyses, any influence of HLA type on TCRB rearrangement was left unresolved. PCR may preferentially amplify shorter templates, but because patient and control samples were amplified and corrected together, any resulting skew would affect both groups equally.

For this clone: Its antigen is still unknown. No much larger clone exists at a distance of one base, and base qualities are not known.

Per the germline V gene, SGDLS is the CDR1 and YYNGEE is the CDR2. The junction carries 8 bases between V and J, which are trimmed by 2 bases and 0 bases respectively. Counted from cysteine to phenylalanine, this CDR3 has 15 amino acids. The only DNA kept is the CDR3, 45 bases in frame from the first base. The source is a man aged 18 to 29 in good health. The sequence is built from TRBV9 and TRBJ1-4; a weak D assignment points to TRBD1 (5 bases agree). Sequenced input: naive CD4+ T cells from blood. Taken with the paper, the label for cell subset or site translates to: true naive CD4+ T cells. In nucleotides, the sequence is TGTGCCAGCAGCGTGCGACAGTCAACTAATGAAAAACTGTTTTTT. Its protein reads: CASSVRQSTNEKLFF.